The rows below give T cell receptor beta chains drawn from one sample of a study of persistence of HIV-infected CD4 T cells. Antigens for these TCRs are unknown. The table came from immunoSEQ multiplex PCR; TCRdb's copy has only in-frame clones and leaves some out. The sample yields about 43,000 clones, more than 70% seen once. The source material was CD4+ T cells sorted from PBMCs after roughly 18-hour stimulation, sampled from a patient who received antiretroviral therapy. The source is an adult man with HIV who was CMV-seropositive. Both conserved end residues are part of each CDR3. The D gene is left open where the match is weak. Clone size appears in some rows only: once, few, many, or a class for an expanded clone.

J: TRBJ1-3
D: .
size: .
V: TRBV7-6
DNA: TGTGCCAGCAGACGAATGGACGGTCCTGGAAACACCATATATTTT
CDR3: CASRRMDGPGNTIYF

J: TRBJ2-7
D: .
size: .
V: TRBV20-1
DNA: TGCAGTGCTATCTACTCCTACGAGCAGTACTTC
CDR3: CSAIYSYEQYF

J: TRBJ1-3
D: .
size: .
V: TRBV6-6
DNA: TGTGCCAGCAGTCCTAACCCCCCGGGGCTTTCTGGAAACACCATATATTTT
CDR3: CASSPNPPGLSGNTIYF

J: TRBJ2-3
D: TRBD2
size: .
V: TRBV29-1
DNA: TGCAGCGTTGAGCGGGGGGGCGTAGATACGCAGTATTTT
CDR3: CSVERGGVDTQYF

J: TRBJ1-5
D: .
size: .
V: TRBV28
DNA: TGTGCCAGCAGTTCCCCGACAGGTAGCAATCAGCCCCAGCATTTT
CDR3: CASSSPTGSNQPQHF

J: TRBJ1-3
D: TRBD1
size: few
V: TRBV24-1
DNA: TGTGCCACCAGTGATTTGTCCGGGACAGGGGGCGAGAGAGAAGAGGGGGACTCTGGAAACACCATATATTTT
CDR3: CATSDLSGTGGEREEGDSGNTIYF

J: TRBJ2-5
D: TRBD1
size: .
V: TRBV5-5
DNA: TGTGCCAGCAGCTTAGACAGGGGGGTTGAGACCCAGTACTTC
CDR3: CASSLDRGVETQYF

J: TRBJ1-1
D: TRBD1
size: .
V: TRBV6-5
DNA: TGTGCCAGTGTACAGGGGGGGGCGAACACTGAAGCTTTCTTT
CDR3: CASVQGGANTEAFF

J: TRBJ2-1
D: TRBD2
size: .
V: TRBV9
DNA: TGTGCCAGCAGCTCTACCGGGACTAGCGGGGGGCGGGATGAGCAGTTCTTC
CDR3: CASSSTGTSGGRDEQFF

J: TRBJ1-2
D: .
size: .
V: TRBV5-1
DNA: TGCGCCAGCAGCTTCCAGCCCCCGGGCGACTATGGCTACACCTTC
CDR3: CASSFQPPGDYGYTF

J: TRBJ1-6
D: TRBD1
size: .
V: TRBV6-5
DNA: TGTGCCAGCAGTTTTCCCGGGACAGGGGAACCACCCCTCCACTTT
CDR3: CASSFPGTGEPPLHF

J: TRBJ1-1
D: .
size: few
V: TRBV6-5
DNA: TGTGCCAGCAGTTACCAGGGGAGGACTGAAGCTTTCTTT
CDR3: CASSYQGRTEAFF

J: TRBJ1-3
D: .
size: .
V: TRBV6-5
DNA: TGTGCCAGCAGGGACCTCACCACTGGAAACACCATATATTTT
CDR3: CASRDLTTGNTIYF

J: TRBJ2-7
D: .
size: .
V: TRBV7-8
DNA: TGTGCCAGCAGCTTGGTGCAGGGTGGAAGGTACGAGCAGTACTTC
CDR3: CASSLVQGGRYEQYF

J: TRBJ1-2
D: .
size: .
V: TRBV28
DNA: TGTGCCAGCACCTCAGTAAGGTCCATCTATGGCTACACCTTC
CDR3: CASTSVRSIYGYTF

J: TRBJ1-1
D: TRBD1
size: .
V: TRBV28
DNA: TGTGCCAGCAGTTACTCGGACAGGGAGAACACTGAAGCTTTCTTT
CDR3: CASSYSDRENTEAFF

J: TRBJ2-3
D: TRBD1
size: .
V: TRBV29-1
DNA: TGCAGCGTCGGACAGGGCCAGGATACGCAGTATTTT
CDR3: CSVGQGQDTQYF

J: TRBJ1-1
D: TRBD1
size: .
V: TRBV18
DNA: TGTGCCAGCTCACTGACAGGGAGGGACACTGAAGCTTTCTTT
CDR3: CASSLTGRDTEAFF

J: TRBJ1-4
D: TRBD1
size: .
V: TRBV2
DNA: TGTGCCAGCAGTGCGCTCAGGGGGGCTAATGAAAAACTGTTTTTT
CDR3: CASSALRGANEKLFF

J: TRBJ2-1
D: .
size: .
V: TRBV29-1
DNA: TGCAGCGTTGGGGCAGGCCTCTCCTACAATGAGCAGTTCTTC
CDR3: CSVGAGLSYNEQFF

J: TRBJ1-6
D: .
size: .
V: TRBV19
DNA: TGTGCCAGTAGTACCGGACAGCGACCGACCGGAGATTCACCCCTCCACTTT
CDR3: CASSTGQRPTGDSPLHF

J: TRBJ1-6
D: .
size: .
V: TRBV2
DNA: TGTGCCAGCAGTGACCAGGCAGATAATTCACCCCTCCACTTT
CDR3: CASSDQADNSPLHF

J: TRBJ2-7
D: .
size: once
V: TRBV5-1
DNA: TGCGCCAGCAGCTTGGACGCGACCTACGAGCAGTACTTC
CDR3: CASSLDATYEQYF

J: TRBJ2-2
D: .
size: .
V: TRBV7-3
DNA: TGTGCCAGCAGCTCGAGGGGTCCCGGGGAGCTGTTTTTT
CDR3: CASSSRGPGELFF

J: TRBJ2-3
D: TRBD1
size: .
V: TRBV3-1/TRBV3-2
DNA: TGTGCCAGCAGCCCCCCGGGACAGGGTACCGATACGCAGTATTTT
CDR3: CASSPPGQGTDTQYF

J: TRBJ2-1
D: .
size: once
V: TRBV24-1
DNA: TGTGCCACCAGTGATTTGGAACCCTACAATGAGCAGTTCTTC
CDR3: CATSDLEPYNEQFF

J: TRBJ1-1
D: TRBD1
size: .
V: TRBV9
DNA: TGTGCCAGCAGCGGATACACAGGGGGGGGCACTGAAGCTTTCTTT
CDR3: CASSGYTGGGTEAFF

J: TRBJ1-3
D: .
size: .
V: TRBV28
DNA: TGTGCCAGCCTCAACAGGGCTGGAAACACCATATATTTT
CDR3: CASLNRAGNTIYF

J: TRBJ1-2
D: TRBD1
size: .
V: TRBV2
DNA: TGTGCCAGCCTTGGACAGGGCCCTACCGGCTACACCTTC
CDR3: CASLGQGPTGYTF

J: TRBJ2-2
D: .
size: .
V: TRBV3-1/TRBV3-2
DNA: TGTGCCAGCAGCAGACAGGAGGAGCTGTTTTTT
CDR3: CASSRQEELFF

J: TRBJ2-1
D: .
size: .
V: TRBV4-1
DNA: TGCGCCAGCAGCCAGGTAGGATCTGGGGGTTACAATGAGCAGTTCTTC
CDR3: CASSQVGSGGYNEQFF

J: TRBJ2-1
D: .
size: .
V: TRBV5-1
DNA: TGCGCCAGCAGCTCAGGGTCGAATGAGCAGTTCTTC
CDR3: CASSSGSNEQFF

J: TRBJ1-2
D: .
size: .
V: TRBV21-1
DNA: TGTGCCAGCAGGGGTAGGACCTATGGCTACACCTTC
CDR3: CASRGRTYGYTF

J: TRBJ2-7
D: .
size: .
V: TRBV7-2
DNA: TGTGCCAGCAGCTTAGGATCCCACTCCTTAGGGCAGTACTTC
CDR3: CASSLGSHSLGQYF

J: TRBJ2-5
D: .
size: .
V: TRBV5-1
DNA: TGCGCCAGCAGCTTGAACTTCCAAGAGACCCAGTACTTC
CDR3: CASSLNFQETQYF

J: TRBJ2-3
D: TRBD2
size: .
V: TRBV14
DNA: TGTGCCAGCAGCCCCCGACTAGCGGGGGATCAAGATACGCAGTATTTT
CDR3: CASSPRLAGDQDTQYF

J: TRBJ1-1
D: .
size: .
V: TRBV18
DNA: TGTGCCAGCTCACCGAGCAGGAGCGACACTGAAGCTTTCTTT
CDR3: CASSPSRSDTEAFF